The 23 T cell receptor beta chains presented below share a single source sample, sequenced in a study of CD8 T cells in ankylosing spondylitis. Via MiXCR, TCRdb re-called the 5' RACE reads, giving one row per CDR3 protein. The sample contains 200,000 to 250,000 distinct CDR3 sequences, roughly 32% of which appear only once. Input material: blood, either unsorted or a sorted T cell fraction (not recorded which). All receptors come from a male donor with ankylosing spondylitis or in good health (not recorded which).

V and J are TRBV12-3 or TRBV12-4 and TRBJ2-5; 9 positions match TRBD1. The CDR3 extends over 14 amino acids. The trim removed 6 bases at V and 5 bases at J, leaving 7 bases unmatched. CDR3 sequence: CASSRQGEEETQYF. The CDR3 DNA reads as TGTGCCAGCAGCCGACAGGGGGAGGAGGAGACCCAGTACTTC.

The chain employs TRBV27 and TRBJ1-1; possibly TRBD1 for D (6 bases). Trimming left V 7 bases short and J 5 bases short, with 17 bases between. This CDR3 has 14 amino acids. CDR1 MNHEY and CDR2 SMNVEV come from the germline V gene (reference sequence). CDR3 in amino acids: CASKGPSGATEAFF. CDR3 DNA sequence: TGTGCCAGCAAAGGTCCGTCGGGGGCGACTGAAGCTTTCTTT.

The chain employs TRBV20-1 and TRBJ2-2; possible D gene TRBD2, 7 bases. The CDR3 has 16 amino acids. The germline V gene has CDR1 DFQATT and CDR2 SNEGSKA (reference sequence). In nucleotides, the CDR3 is TGCTGCGCTAGAGATCTGGGGGGGGCGGGTTCAGGGGAGCTGTTTTTT. Its protein is CCARDLGGAGSGELFF.

The chain links TRBV5-6 to TRBJ2-2, with a tentative D call TRBD2 (5 bases). CDR1 is SGHDT, CDR2 YYEEEE, per germline. V was shortened by 3 bases and J by 4 bases, with 13 bases between the two germline ends. CDR3 size: 15 residues. The CDR3 here is CASSSSSGLTGELFF. The CDR3 bases are TGTGCCAGCAGCTCGTCGAGCGGCCTCACCGGGGAGCTGTTTTTT. The complete variable domain, with remaining parts taken from reference TRBV5-6 and TRBJ2-2, reads DAGVTQSPTHLIKTRGQQVTLRCSPKSGHDTVSWYQQALGQGPQFIFQYYEEEERQRGNFPDRFSGHQFPNYSSELNVNALLLGDSALYLCASSSSSGLTGELFFGEGSRLTVL.

The V call is TRBV28, the J call TRBJ2-5; no clear D gene. The CDR3 sequence is 13 residues long. Germline V CDR1 and CDR2: MDHEN, SYDVKM. V gave up 4 bases and J gave up 5 bases, with 11 bases separating them. The DNA for the CDR3 is TGTGCCAGCAGTTCCAGGCTGGAGGAGACCCAGTACTTC. It is translated as CASSSRLEETQYF.

V gene TRBV5-6 combines with J gene TRBJ2-2, with TRBD2 as a possible D gene (6 bases). The CDR3 totals 15 residues. Germline CDR1 and CDR2: SGHDT and YYEEEE. The germline V and J ends were trimmed by 1 base and 3 bases, with 10 bases remaining between them. This CDR3 reads CASSLRGLDTGELFF. The CDR3 coding sequence is TGTGCCAGCAGCTTGCGGGGGTTGGACACCGGGGAGCTGTTTTTT.

This chain joins TRBV7-8 and TRBJ2-3; 8 nucleotides line up with TRBD2. CDR1 SGHVS and CDR2 FQNEAQ come from the germline V gene. The CDR3 is 18 amino acids. Trimming at V came to 8 bases and at J to 0 bases, leaving 16 bases not matched to a gene. Here the CDR3 DNA reads TGTGCCAGCTACCCCCCGGGTAGCGGGGAAACTAGCACAGATACGCAGTATTTT. Translation: CASYPPGSGETSTDTQYF.

This clonotype showed up just a few times. The chain joins TRBV10-3 to TRBJ1-5; possible D gene TRBD1, 5 bases. V lost 2 bases, J lost 3 bases, and 14 bases lay in between. The CDR3 consists of 16 residues. CDR1 ENHRY and CDR2 SYGVKD come from the germline V gene. The CDR3 DNA sequence: TGTGCCATCAGTGAGAGGGGCACAGGCCTCAATCAGCCCCAGCATTTT. It translates to CAISERGTGLNQPQHF.

The CDR3: CASSEGQGVPYEQYF. The CDR3 DNA is TGTGCCAGCAGCGAGGGACAGGGCGTTCCCTACGAGCAGTACTTC. This chain uses TRBV9 with TRBJ2-7; 9 nucleotides agree with TRBD1. The CDR3 has 15 amino acids. Germline CDR1 and CDR2: SGDLS and YYNGEE. V was pared by 3 bases and J by 2 bases, with 6 bases of the junction left unmatched. The complete variable domain, with remaining parts taken from reference TRBV9 and TRBJ2-7, reads DSGVTQTPKHLITATGQRVTLRCSPRSGDLSVYWYQQSLDQGLQFLIQYYNGEERAKGNILERFSAQQFPDLHSELNLSSLELGDSALYFCASSEGQGVPYEQYFGPGTRLTVT.

The sample holds a few counts of this clonotype. The chain carries TRBV29-1 and TRBJ2-5, with D uncertain. This CDR3 spans 13 amino acids. V dropped 4 bases and J dropped 4 bases, with 13 bases sitting between them. Per germline, CDR1 SQVTM and CDR2 ANQGSEA. Here the CDR3 reads CSVGFFDGETQYF. As DNA, the CDR3 is TGCAGCGTTGGGTTTTTTGACGGAGAGACCCAGTACTTC.

This clonotype appeared a few times. V and J are TRBV7-8 and TRBJ2-3, with TRBD2 as a possible D gene (7 bases). Per germline, CDR1 SGHVS and CDR2 FQNEAQ. V gave up 1 base and J gave up 5 bases, with 13 bases separating them. The length of the CDR3 is 15 residues. CDR3 sequence (DNA): TGTGCCAGCAGCTTAGGGGGGGGGCGCAAAGATACGCAGTATTTT. The encoded protein is CASSLGGGRKDTQYF.

V is TRBV2 and J is TRBJ2-3; D is unclear. The CDR3 is 12 amino acids. V was clipped by 8 bases and J by 2 bases, with 8 bases between them. Germline CDR1 and CDR2: SNHLY and FYNNEI. CDR3 in amino acids: CASQAFTDTQYF. The CDR3 DNA reads as TGTGCCAGCCAAGCTTTCACAGATACGCAGTATTTT. Full variable domain (remainder filled in from reference TRBV2 and TRBJ2-3): EPEVTQTPSHQVTQMGQEVILRCVPISNHLYFYWYRQILGQKVEFLVSFYNNEISEKSEIFDDQFSVERPDGSNFTLKIRSTKLEDSAMYFCASQAFTDTQYFGPGTRLTVL.

The J gene is TRBJ1-2, the V gene TRBV29-1; D is unresolved. V gave up 0 bases and J gave up 7 bases, with 18 bases separating them. CDR1 and CDR2 from the germline V gene are SQVTM and ANQGSEA. The CDR3 spans 15 residues. The CDR3 DNA reads as TGCAGCGTTGAAGATCTGGGCTTGGGGTATCGTGGCTACACCTTC. Protein product: CSVEDLGLGYRGYTF.

This clonotype was counted only a few times. CDR3 sequence: CASSLEGRRQETQYF. The CDR3 region has the DNA TGTGCCAGCAGTTTAGAGGGCAGGCGACAAGAGACCCAGTACTTC. The V and J genes are TRBV27 and TRBJ2-5, with D tentatively TRBD2 (5 bases). This CDR3 region has 15 residues. Trimming removed 2 bases at V and 2 bases at J, with 12 bases between. CDR1 and CDR2 (germline): MNHEY, SMNVEV (reference sequence).

This clonotype was detected a few times. The rearrangement uses TRBV3-1 and TRBJ1-6; the D gene is possibly TRBD1 (6 bases). V lost 8 bases, J lost 4 bases, and 9 bases lay in between. This CDR3 contains 13 residues. Germline V CDR1 and CDR2: LGHDT, YNNKEL (reference sequence). The CDR3 is CASSDSYNSPLHF. In nucleotides, the CDR3 is TGTGCCAGCTCGGACAGTTATAATTCACCCCTCCACTTT.

There are many counts of this clonotype. V is TRBV12-3 or TRBV12-4 and J is TRBJ2-3; D uncertain. The CDR3 is made up of 14 amino acids. V was shortened by 6 bases and J by 6 bases, with 16 bases between the two germline ends. CDR3 loop: CASSSASQWDTQYF. CDR3 DNA sequence: TGTGCCAGCAGCTCGGCTTCCCAATGGGATACGCAGTATTTT.

This clonotype was seen a handful of times. V gene TRBV4-1 combines with J gene TRBJ1-2; D unclear. The length of the CDR3 is 14 residues. The germline gives CDR1 MGHRA, CDR2 YSYEKL. Trimming stripped 1 base from V and 2 bases from J, with 8 bases between. In nucleotides, the CDR3 is TGCGCCAGCAGCCAAGTCGGCAGAAACTATGGCTACACCTTC. This gives the protein CASSQVGRNYGYTF.

This clonotype has more than one count but fewer than ten. This chain joins TRBV4-2 and TRBJ1-2; 7 nucleotides align to TRBD1. This CDR3 is 16 amino acids long. V lost 3 bases, J lost 3 bases, and 10 bases stayed unmatched. The V gene's germline CDR1 is LGHNA and CDR2 YNFKEQ. The CDR3 DNA reads TGTGCCAGCAGCCAGACAAGATCCGGACAGGACTATGGCTACACCTTC. Encoded protein: CASSQTRSGQDYGYTF.

In its sample, this clonotype was seen a few times. J is TRBJ2-5 and V is TRBV28; D possibly matches TRBD1 or TRBD2 (5 bases each). The CDR3 is 14 residues long. Per the germline V gene, CDR1 is MDHEN and CDR2 is SYDVKM. Trimming removed 5 bases from V and 5 bases from J, with 15 bases in between. CDR3 sequence (DNA): TGTGCCAGCAGTCCCGGGACGTTCGGGGAGACCCAGTACTTC. Its protein is CASSPGTFGETQYF.

This clonotype was seen only a few times. This rearrangement joins TRBV20-1 to TRBJ2-7, with TRBD1 matching 11 bases. The CDR3 has 17 residues. V lost 0 bases, J lost 0 bases, and 7 bases stayed unmatched. The germline V gene has CDR1 DFQATT and CDR2 SNEGSKA (reference sequence). The CDR3 bases are TGCAGTGCTAGAGATGTCTTGGGACAGGGGGGCTCCTACGAGCAGTACTTC. Its protein product is CSARDVLGQGGSYEQYF.

This clonotype was found a few times. This chain connects TRBV20-1 to TRBJ1-4; D may be TRBD1 (5 bases). The CDR3 runs 13 residues. Trimming took 2 bases from V and 8 from J, leaving 12 bases between them. The V gene's germline CDR1 is DFQATT and CDR2 SNEGSKA (reference sequence). The CDR3 DNA sequence: TGCAGTGCTAGAAACCACGGGGCGGAAAAACTGTTTTTT. Translated, it gives CSARNHGAEKLFF.

CDR3 sequence: CASSRDRVSYEQYF. CDR3 DNA sequence: TGCGCCAGCAGCCGCGACAGGGTATCCTACGAGCAGTACTTC. The chain uses TRBV5-1 and TRBJ2-7; 7 bases agree with TRBD1. Per germline, CDR1 SGHRS and CDR2 YFSETQ. The CDR3 is made up of 14 amino acids. Trimming removed 4 bases from V and 1 base from J; junction bases left unmatched: 5. Looking up the rest from reference TRBV5-1 and TRBJ2-7 gives the full variable domain: KAGVTQTPRYLIKTRGQQVTLSCSPISGHRSVSWYQQTPGQGLQFLFEYFSETQRNKGNFPGRFSGRQFSNSRSEMNVSTLELGDSALYLCASSRDRVSYEQYFGPGTRLTVT.

This clonotype was observed a few times. This chain joins TRBV6-7 and TRBJ1-5, with D possibly TRBD1 on 5 matching bases. TRBV6-7 is an ORF, with its function uncertain. Deletions cut 4 bases from V and 4 bases from J, with 17 bases between. CDR3 length equals 16 residues. DNA of the CDR3: TGTGCCAGCAGTTCCCACCGGGACTGTTATAATCAGCCCCAGCATTTT. Translation gives CASSSHRDCYNQPQHF.